This section outlines one T cell receptor beta chain sequence together with its context. Measured with immunoSEQ multiplex PCR; TCRdb has only the in-frame clones, and not every one. The sample has 360,000 or so clones, 85% to 90% seen once. The data stem from a study of blood T cell repertoires in COVID-19. CDR3 size: 15 residues. Losses at the gene ends were 4 bases for V and 4 bases for J; bases not matched to a gene: 6. The germline V gene has CDR1 MDHEN and CDR2 SYDVKM. This chain links TRBV28 with TRBJ2-3, with 9 bases aligning to TRBD2. This receptor was obtained from a woman aged 30 to 39 who had been exposed to COVID-19. Sequencing was carried out using PBMCs or T cells enriched from blood (not recorded which). CDR3 in DNA: TGTGCCAGCAGTTCCTCTAGCGGGACCGCAGATACGCAGTATTTT. It encodes CASSSSSGTADTQYF.